The 17 T cell receptor beta chains in this list originate from one sample, sequenced in a study of blood T cell repertoires in COVID-19. Sequencing was performed with immunoSEQ multiplex PCR; in TCRdb, only in-frame clones are kept and a portion is missing. The repertoire has 150,000 to 200,000 clones, around 80% of them found once; the top ten carry roughly 19%. The sample taken for sequencing was peripheral blood. The receptors stem from a woman aged 80 or over with acute or convalescent COVID-19.

CDR3 residues: CASGLTTGGLAEAFF. CDR3 nucleotides: TGTGCTAGTGGTTTGACCACAGGGGGCTTAGCTGAAGCTTTCTTT. The chain combines TRBV12-5 with TRBJ1-1, with TRBD1 matching 9 bases. Unmatched junction bases numbered 7, after V lost 2 bases and J lost 6 bases. The CDR3 consists of 15 residues. Germline-derived CDR1 and CDR2 are LGHNT and FRNRAP.

The rearrangement uses TRBV5-6 and TRBJ1-6; TRBD1 agrees at 7 bases. J was trimmed by 6 bases and V by 0 bases; bases with no gene match: 9. Germline V CDR1 and CDR2: SGHDT, YYEEEE. The CDR3 totals 17 residues. CDR3 in amino acids: CASSLGRPGGFNSPLHF. As DNA, the CDR3 is TGTGCCAGCAGCTTGGGACGGCCAGGGGGTTTTAATTCACCCCTCCACTTT. Complete variable domain (other parts from reference TRBV5-6 and TRBJ1-6): DAGVTQSPTHLIKTRGQQVTLRCSPKSGHDTVSWYQQALGQGPQFIFQYYEEEERQRGNFPDRFSGHQFPNYSSELNVNALLLGDSALYLCASSLGRPGGFNSPLHFGNGTRLTVT.

The J gene is TRBJ2-1, the V gene TRBV5-8; 11 bases align to TRBD2. Trimming took 6 bases from V and 4 from J; bases not matched to a gene: 12. Per the germline V gene, CDR1 is SGHTS and CDR2 is YDEGEE. CDR3 length: 17 residues. CDR3 loop: CASTSSTSGSEYNEQFF. The CDR3 nucleotides read TGTGCCAGCACCTCGAGTACTAGCGGGAGCGAATACAATGAGCAGTTCTTC. The complete variable domain, with remaining parts taken from reference TRBV5-8 and TRBJ2-1, reads EAGVTQSPTHLIKTRGQQATLRCSPISGHTSVYWYQQALGLGLQFLLWYDEGEERNRGNFPPRFSGRQFPNYSSELNVNALELEDSALYLCASTSSTSGSEYNEQFFGPGTRLTVL.

The rearrangement links TRBV5-4 to TRBJ1-1, with D uncertain. The V and J ends lost 1 base and 0 bases respectively, with 7 bases between them. CDR1 and CDR2 from the germline V gene are SGHNT and YYREEE (reference sequence). There are 14 residues in the CDR3. CDR3 protein: CASSLPSVNTEAFF. DNA for the CDR3: TGTGCCAGCAGCTTGCCCTCGGTGAACACTGAAGCTTTCTTT.

V is TRBV9 and J is TRBJ1-3; D is undetermined. V shed 0 bases and J shed 1 base, with 8 bases lying between them. Per the germline V gene, CDR1 is SGDLS and CDR2 is YYNGEE. This CDR3 is built from 15 residues. The DNA of the CDR3 is TGTGCCAGCAGCGTAGAGGCGGGGTCTGGAAACACCATATATTTT. Its protein product is CASSVEAGSGNTIYF.

The chain links TRBV18 to TRBJ2-5, with D perhaps TRBD1 (5 bases). Germline V gene data show CDR1 as KGHSH and CDR2 as LQKENI. This CDR3 is built from 15 residues. V shed 6 bases and J shed 5 bases, with 19 bases lying between them. CDR3 in amino acids: CASSATGQPRETQYF. CDR3 bases: TGTGCCAGCTCCGCCACAGGTCAGCCTCGGGAGACCCAGTACTTC.

As DNA, the CDR3 is TGTGCCAGCAGCTTACGGGGGGACTATGGCTACACCTTC. Protein: CASSLRGDYGYTF. The chain has TRBV7-6 and TRBJ1-2; D might be TRBD1 (5 bases). Germline V gene data show CDR1 as SGHVS and CDR2 as FNYEAQ. CDR3 length equals 13 residues. Trimming shortened V by 2 bases and J by 3 bases, and 7 bases separated the two germline ends.

The chain recombines TRBV24-1 with TRBJ2-1, with TRBD1 as a possible D gene (5 bases). V was trimmed by 3 bases and J by 2 bases, leaving 13 bases between them. There are 16 residues in the CDR3. Looked up from germline, CDR1 is KGHDR and CDR2 is SFDVKD. Written as DNA, the CDR3 is TGTGCCACCAGTGATCAGGCCCTGGGGCCCTACAATGAGCAGTTCTTC. Protein product: CATSDQALGPYNEQFF.

The chain employs TRBV7-8 and TRBJ1-5, with TRBD1 matching over 7 bases. CDR1 and CDR2 (germline): SGHVS, FQNEAQ. The CDR3 length is 13 residues. With 5 bases clipped from V and 4 bases from J, the junction kept 2 bases outside the gene matches. CDR3 protein: CASSRQGNQPQHF. The CDR3 DNA is TGTGCCAGCAGCCGACAGGGAAATCAGCCCCAGCATTTT.

V is TRBV16 and J is TRBJ1-1, with unresolved D. The germline V gene has CDR1 KGHSY and CDR2 FQNENV. CDR3 length: 13 residues. V gave up 5 bases and J gave up 2 bases, with 9 bases separating them. CDR3 in amino acids: CASSIYPNTEAFF. The CDR3 DNA is TGTGCCAGCAGCATATATCCTAACACTGAAGCTTTCTTT.

This chain uses TRBV3-1 (or the pseudogene TRBV3-2) with TRBJ2-7, with 7 positions matching TRBD1. Germline V gene sequence: CDR1 LGHDT, CDR2 YNNKEL (reference sequence). V dropped 3 bases and J dropped 3; count of bases not matched to a gene: 2. The CDR3 extends over 13 amino acids. The CDR3 DNA is TGTGCCAGCAGCCATCCAGGGGGCTACGAGCAGTACTTC. Amino acid sequence: CASSHPGGYEQYF.

The rearrangement links TRBV19 to TRBJ2-7, with 9 bases fitting TRBD2. The CDR3 is 16 amino acids. Losses at the gene ends were 1 base for V and 2 bases for J; bases not matched to a gene: 6. Germline CDR1 reads LNHDA; CDR2 reads SQIVND (reference sequence). Here the CDR3 DNA reads TGTGCCAGTAGTATAGGGTCTAGCGGGGACGCCTACGAGCAGTACTTC. Translating gives CASSIGSSGDAYEQYF.

This clone has just a few counts. The chain carries TRBV6-5 and TRBJ2-4; possibly TRBD2 for D (6 bases). CDR1 is MNHEY, CDR2 SVGAGI, per germline. Between the trimmed V and J ends, which lost 2 bases and 2 bases, there was a span of 13 bases. This CDR3 contains 16 residues. Here the CDR3 reads CASSYPGGMPKNIQYF. In nucleotides, the CDR3 is TGTGCCAGCAGTTACCCCGGGGGAATGCCCAAAAACATTCAGTACTTC.

This clone was seen only once. V gene TRBV10-1 combines with J gene TRBJ2-1, with D perhaps matching TRBD1 (6 bases). The V gene lost 2 bases and the J gene lost 0 bases, with 20 bases spanning the gap. The germline gives CDR1 WNHNN, CDR2 SYGVQD (reference sequence). The CDR3 loop spans 19 amino acids. The CDR3, as DNA: TGCGCCAGCAGTGAGCGCAGGGGCGAAAGCCCGGACTCCTACAATGAGCAGTTCTTC. Translation: CASSERRGESPDSYNEQFF.

This clone was counted once. The rearrangement uses TRBV20-1 and TRBJ1-5, with D unclear. The germline CDR1 and CDR2 sequences are DFQATT and SNEGSKA (reference sequence). The CDR3 covers 13 residues. Deletions cut 3 bases from V and 5 bases from J, with 11 bases between. CDR3: CSASQTSDQPQHF. DNA for the CDR3: TGCAGTGCTAGTCAGACATCGGATCAGCCCCAGCATTTT.

This chain links TRBV19 with TRBJ2-1; 10 nucleotides align to TRBD2. J gave up 5 bases and V 7 bases, and 8 bases lay outside the gene matches. The CDR3 is 15 amino acids. Germline assignment: CDR1 LNHDA and CDR2 SQIVND (reference sequence). The CDR3 sequence: CASTPLAGDNNEQFF. CDR3 coding DNA: TGTGCCAGTACCCCCCTAGCGGGAGACAACAATGAGCAGTTCTTC.

This sequence joins TRBV28 and TRBJ2-1, with D possibly being TRBD1 (6 bases). The V gene's germline CDR1 is MDHEN and CDR2 SYDVKM. With 6 bases removed from V and 2 bases from J, the gap between germline ends came to 14 bases. The CDR3 loop spans 15 amino acids. CDR3 in DNA: TGTGCCAGCAGCAAGGACAGCGCTACCTACAATGAGCAGTTCTTC. Amino acid sequence: CASSKDSATYNEQFF.